Each of the 17 T cell receptor beta chains below was sequenced from the same sample in a study of shared clonotypes between healthy human individuals. The table came from immunoSEQ multiplex PCR; TCRdb's copy has only in-frame clones and leaves some out. The sample contains more than 1 million clones, around 78% of which appear only once. Material: memory CD4+ T cells from PBMCs. Subset here: CD45RA-negative fraction. These TCRs come from a man between 18 and 29 years old in good health. Some clones in this sample may be carry-over from other donors' samples.

The V call is TRBV7-8, the J call TRBJ2-7; D is perhaps TRBD1 (5 bases). The V end lost 5 bases, the J end lost 0 bases, and 11 bases lay between the germline ends. This CDR3 region has 14 residues. Germline loops: CDR1 SGHVS, CDR2 FQNEAQ. CDR3 amino acids: CASSRTTGSYEQYF. Written as DNA, the CDR3 is TGTGCCAGCAGCCGGACAACAGGCTCCTACGAGCAGTACTTC.

This rearrangement joins TRBV30 to TRBJ2-7; no firm D call. V shed 2 bases and J shed 4 bases, with 9 bases lying between them. Looked up from germline, CDR1 is GTSNPN and CDR2 is SVGIG (reference sequence). The CDR3 sequence is 12 residues long. The CDR3 DNA reads TGTGCCTGGAGTCTAAGGGTTTACGAGCAGTACTTC. Its translation is CAWSLRVYEQYF.

The chain has TRBV28 and TRBJ1-2, with 9 bases fitting TRBD1. In germline, CDR1 is MDHEN, CDR2 SYDVKM. J lost 3 bases, V lost 5 bases, and 4 bases had no gene match. This CDR3 has 14 residues. DNA of the CDR3: TGTGCCAGCAGTGGGACAGGGAAGGACTATGGCTACACCTTC. Protein product: CASSGTGKDYGYTF.

V gene TRBV30 combines with J gene TRBJ2-3; 7 bases align to TRBD1. CDR1 GTSNPN and CDR2 SVGIG come from the germline V gene (reference sequence). The CDR3 is 14 amino acids. J gave up 0 bases and V 3 bases, and 3 bases lay outside the gene matches. The CDR3 loop reads CAWRRDRSTDTQYF. In nucleotides, the CDR3 is TGTGCCTGGAGACGGGACAGAAGCACAGATACGCAGTATTTT.

CDR3: CASSPSGVEYEQYF. The CDR3 DNA reads as TGTGCCAGCAGCCCCTCAGGGGTGGAATACGAGCAGTACTTC. The chain has TRBV7-3 and TRBJ2-7; possibly TRBD1 for D (6 bases). CDR3 length: 14 residues. V lost 5 bases and J lost 4, with 15 bases in between. The germline V gene encodes CDR1 SGHTA and CDR2 FQGTGA.

This clone has only one observation. The CDR3 DNA sequence: TGTGCCAGCAGTTTATCCCCCTTCACCGGGGAGCTGTTTTTT. It yields the protein CASSLSPFTGELFF. This chain uses TRBV27 with TRBJ2-2; D not certain. Germline CDR1 reads MNHEY; CDR2 reads SMNVEV (reference sequence). Trimming stripped 0 bases from V and 4 bases from J, with 6 bases between. This CDR3 region has 14 residues.

The V gene is TRBV28, the J gene TRBJ2-2, with TRBD1 identical over 10 bases. The CDR3 is 15 residues long. CDR1 and CDR2 from the germline V gene are MDHEN and SYDVKM. Trimming took 5 bases from V and 3 from J; bases not matched to a gene: 3. This CDR3 is CASSIGTGDTGELFF. Here the CDR3 DNA reads TGTGCCAGCAGTATCGGGACAGGGGACACCGGGGAGCTGTTTTTT.

A note on this clone: A much larger clone differs from this one at a single base, so this may be a read error. CDR3 loop: CASSLDPNTEAFF. The CDR3 DNA follows: TGTGCCAGCAGCTTAGACCCGAACACTGAAGCTTTCTTT. V and J are TRBV7-7 and TRBJ1-1, with unresolved D. Germline V lookup: CDR1 SSHAT, CDR2 FNYEAQ (reference sequence). This CDR3 has 13 amino acids. V lost 1 base and J lost 1, with 4 bases in between.

The rearrangement links TRBV5-1 to TRBJ2-3; TRBD2 aligns across 10 bases. The CDR3 consists of 17 residues. V dropped 2 bases and J dropped 1; count of bases not matched to a gene: 7. Germline assignment: CDR1 SGHRS and CDR2 YFSETQ. The CDR3 DNA follows: TGCGCCAGCAGCTTCCGCATAGCGGGAGGTGGCACAGATACGCAGTATTTT. Translated: CASSFRIAGGGTDTQYF.

This chain links TRBV27 with TRBJ1-1; D is perhaps TRBD1 (6 bases). CDR1 MNHEY and CDR2 SMNVEV come from the germline V gene (reference sequence). Trimming removed 3 bases from V and 4 bases from J, with 12 bases in between. The CDR3 extends over 14 amino acids. CDR3 DNA: TGTGCCAGCAGTTTGAACAGGGCTGCCACTGAAGCTTTCTTT. Translated: CASSLNRAATEAFF.

The rearrangement uses TRBV19 and TRBJ2-1; no clear D. Germline CDR1 and CDR2: LNHDA and SQIVND (reference sequence). The germline V and J ends were trimmed by 1 base and 4 bases, with 8 bases remaining between them. The CDR3 is 14 residues long. CDR3 protein: CASSIVAEYNEQFF. DNA for the CDR3: TGTGCCAGTAGTATAGTGGCGGAGTACAATGAGCAGTTCTTC.

This clone appeared a few times. The rearrangement uses TRBV11-1 and TRBJ1-5, with 7 bases lining up with TRBD1. The ends lost 5 bases at V and 3 bases at J; junction bases unmatched: 4. From germline, CDR1 is SGHAT and CDR2 FQDESV (reference sequence). The CDR3 spans 14 residues. The DNA of the CDR3 is TGTGCCAGCAGCCCCGGGACAGACAATCAGCCCCAGCATTTT. As protein: CASSPGTDNQPQHF.

The chain carries TRBV11-2 and TRBJ2-5; tentatively, D is TRBD1 or TRBD2 (6 bases each). With 3 bases removed from V and 1 base from J, the gap between germline ends came to 9 bases. CDR1 is SGHAT, CDR2 FQNNGV, per germline. CDR3 length: 14 amino acids. CDR3 DNA sequence: TGTGCCAGCAGCTTGCGGGACATCCAAGAGACCCAGTACTTC. Translated, it gives CASSLRDIQETQYF.

In its sample, this clone was seen once. The V gene is TRBV28, the J gene TRBJ2-7, with D possibly being TRBD1 (6 bases). The length of the CDR3 is 14 residues. Germline V gives CDR1 MDHEN, CDR2 SYDVKM. V shed 6 bases and J shed 5 bases, with 17 bases lying between them. In DNA form, the CDR3 reads TGTGCCAGCAGCCGAGGGGGACAATCCCACGAGCAGTACTTC. Encoded protein: CASSRGGQSHEQYF.

The CDR3 sequence: CASSSRGAGTETQYF. CDR3 bases: TGTGCCAGCAGCTCCCGGGGGGCAGGTACAGAGACCCAGTACTTC. The J gene is TRBJ2-5, the V gene TRBV9, with TRBD2 as a possible D gene (7 bases). CDR1 and CDR2 (germline): SGDLS, YYNGEE. The CDR3 spans 15 residues. V lost 4 bases, J lost 4 bases, and 17 bases lay in between.

The rearrangement links TRBV7-3 to TRBJ1-4; D gene unclear. CDR1 is SGHTA and CDR2 is FQGTGA in the germline V gene. This CDR3 is 14 amino acids long. V was cut by 6 bases and J by 0 bases, with 8 bases left in between. CDR3 in DNA: TGTGCCAGCAGTCTATTGTCAACTAATGAAAAACTGTTTTTT. It yields the protein CASSLLSTNEKLFF.

The chain employs TRBV30 and TRBJ1-3; D remains ambiguous. The CDR3 runs to 13 residues. Germline V lookup: CDR1 GTSNPN, CDR2 SVGIG (reference sequence). V was pared by 2 bases and J by 4 bases, with 9 bases between. CDR3 in amino acids: CAWSTGPGNTIYF. The DNA for the CDR3 is TGTGCCTGGAGTACCGGGCCGGGAAACACCATATATTTT. Full variable domain (outside the CDR3, taken from reference TRBV30 and TRBJ1-3): SQTIHQWPATLVQPVGSPLSLECTVEGTSNPNLYWYRQAAGRGLQLLFYSVGIGQISSEVPQNLSASRPQDRQFILSSKKLLLSDSGFYLCAWSTGPGNTIYFGEGSWLTVV.